This T cell receptor (beta chain) comes out of a study of blood T cell repertoires in COVID-19. Across the whole study: The samples span acute and convalescent COVID-19 from the United States, Italy and Spain. PBMCs, B-cell-depleted T cells, or T cells provided the cDNA or gDNA that made up the material.

The CDR3 is made up of 12 amino acids. Trimming took 6 bases from V and 5 from J, leaving 11 bases between them. Germline assignment: CDR1 SGHRS and CDR2 YFSETQ. Sequenced by immunoSEQ multiplex PCR; TCRdb stores in-frame clones only, minus some. The table has over 150,000 clones, approximately 81% seen once; the top ten hold 8% to 11%. This sequence was found in a woman of 80 years or more with active or convalescent COVID-19. The material sequenced was peripheral blood. The genes are TRBV5-1 and TRBJ1-1; D is unclear. The CDR3 DNA reads TGCGCCAGCACCGGGGATAGGACTGAAGCTTTCTTT. Translation: CASTGDRTEAFF.